A single sample is the source of the 23 T cell receptor beta chains below, sequenced in a study of blood T cell repertoires in COVID-19 (dated by TCRdb to about 2020). Libraries were made using the immunoSEQ multiplex PCR assay. TCRdb took over this immuneACCESS table, retaining in-frame rearrangements with V and J assigned. Such tables are incomplete; in checked studies, under half of the missing clones stem from an unresolved V gene, and the remainder is unexplained. Recorded for this sample are approximately 300,000 clones; around 92% of them occurred a single time. The leading ten clones occupy around 6.6% of the sample. Sequenced material: peripheral blood. The receptors derive from a man aged 18 to 30 who had recovered from COVID-19.

In the case of this clone: A read error may produce the germline difference seen at one junction end. The rearrangement links TRBV7-2 to TRBJ1-2, with D possibly being TRBD1 (6 bases). The V gene's germline CDR1 is SGHTA and CDR2 FQGNSA. This CDR3 is built from 12 residues. CDR3 sequence: CASSLGLTGANF. CDR3 nucleotide sequence: TGTGCCAGCAGCTTAGGGCTGACAGGTGCGAACTTC.

The J gene is TRBJ1-1, the V gene TRBV5-1; the match to TRBD1 covers 11 bases. The CDR3 has 19 amino acids. Germline-derived CDR1 and CDR2 are SGHRS and YFSETQ. Trimming took 3 bases from V and 1 from J; bases not matched to a gene: 14. CDR3 amino acids: CASSWTGGKAMSWNTEAFF. CDR3 sequence (DNA): TGCGCCAGCAGCTGGACAGGGGGCAAGGCCATGAGTTGGAACACTGAAGCTTTCTTT.

The J gene is TRBJ2-1, the V gene TRBV6-2 or TRBV6-3; 7 nucleotides match TRBD2. Looked up from germline, CDR1 is MNHEY and CDR2 is SVGEGT. Trimming cost V 6 bases and J 5 bases; bases outside gene matches: 16. This CDR3 comprises 17 residues. The CDR3, as DNA: TGTGCCAGCAGCCCCCGAGGCGGCCTAGCGGAAAACAATGAGCAGTTCTTC. Translation: CASSPRGGLAENNEQFF.

The chain recombines TRBV9 with TRBJ2-1; 14 bases fit TRBD2. The germline CDR1 and CDR2 sequences are SGDLS and YYNGEE. The length of the CDR3 is 15 residues. V trimming: 2 bases; J trimming: 9 bases; junction bases outside the gene matches: 4. In DNA, the CDR3 is TGTGCCAGCAGCGTGACTAGCGGGGGGGCCCTTGAGCAGTTCTTC. Amino acids: CASSVTSGGALEQFF.

The chain uses TRBV5-1 and TRBJ1-1; TRBD1 might be the D (5 bases). This CDR3 has 14 residues. Trimming took off 3 bases at V and 3 bases at J, with 12 bases between the two ends. Germline V gene lookup returns CDR1 SGHRS and CDR2 YFSETQ. CDR3 sequence reads: CASSSLGGYTEAFF. DNA for the CDR3: TGCGCCAGCAGCTCTCTCGGGGGTTACACTGAAGCTTTCTTT.

This rearrangement joins TRBV7-2 to TRBJ1-6; perhaps TRBD1 as D (5 bases). The CDR3 has 15 amino acids. Trimming cost V 6 bases and J 10 bases, with 19 bases left between them. Germline-derived CDR1 and CDR2 are SGHTA and FQGNSA. CDR3 DNA sequence: TGTGCCAGCAGATCGGTGGGGGGGATGGAGTCACCCCTCCACTTT. Its protein is CASRSVGGMESPLHF.

The chain links TRBV9 to TRBJ2-3; 9 bases fit TRBD1. From germline, CDR1 is SGDLS and CDR2 YYNGEE. The CDR3 is made up of 18 amino acids. Unmatched junction bases numbered 14, after V lost 3 bases and J lost 3 bases. The DNA of the CDR3 is TGTGCCAGCAGCGGGAGGACAGGGGTGCGATTGGAAACAGATACGCAGTATTTT. This gives the protein CASSGRTGVRLETDTQYF.

The chain couples TRBV29-1 to TRBJ1-2; 10 nucleotides agree with TRBD1. There are 14 residues in the CDR3. V was clipped by 4 bases and J by 4 bases; unmatched bases: 6. Per the germline V gene, CDR1 is SQVTM and CDR2 is ANQGSEA. CDR3 sequence reads: CSVADRGRTYGYTF. Here the CDR3 DNA reads TGCAGCGTTGCCGACAGGGGGCGAACCTATGGCTACACCTTC.

The rearrangement uses TRBV9 and TRBJ1-3; 8 bases are shared with TRBD1. With V trimmed by 3 bases and J by 4 bases, 6 bases remained unmatched. The germline V gene has CDR1 SGDLS and CDR2 YYNGEE. The CDR3 has 15 amino acids. CDR3: CASSAGGQAGNTIYF. The CDR3 DNA is TGTGCCAGCAGCGCGGGGGGACAGGCCGGAAACACCATATATTTT.

This sequence joins TRBV6-6 and TRBJ1-6, with D maybe TRBD1 (5 bases). Trimming removed 2 bases from V and 10 bases from J, with 12 bases in between. The CDR3 is 14 amino acids. The germline gives CDR1 MNHNY, CDR2 SVGAGI (reference sequence). In nucleotides, the CDR3 is TGTGCCAGCAGTTACGCCCCCTGGGGCTCACCCCTCCACTTT. Translation gives CASSYAPWGSPLHF.

The chain carries TRBV6-5 and TRBJ2-7; a possible D gene is TRBD2 (5 bases). CDR1 and CDR2 from the germline V gene are MNHEY and SVGAGI. The CDR3 spans 12 residues. V was trimmed by 6 bases and J by 3 bases, leaving 9 bases between them. The CDR3 nucleotides read TGTGCCAGCAGCGGGGATTTCTACGAGCAGTACTTC. Translated, it gives CASSGDFYEQYF.

The chain is built from TRBV29-1 and TRBJ2-1; D perhaps matches TRBD2 (7 bases). Trimming removed 6 bases from V and 2 bases from J, with 20 bases in between. The CDR3 length is 16 residues. From germline, CDR1 is SQVTM and CDR2 ANQGSEA. The CDR3: CSVYTRGGMTYNEQFF. The CDR3 nucleotides read TGCAGCGTATATACGAGGGGGGGCATGACCTACAATGAGCAGTTCTTC.

Only a few counts were recorded for this clone. In DNA form, the CDR3 reads TGTGCCAGCAGTGAGCACAGCAGCTCCTATAATTCACCCCTCCACTTT. It yields the protein CASSEHSSSYNSPLHF. The genes are TRBV2 and TRBJ1-6; unclear D gene. With 3 bases removed from V and 0 bases from J, the gap between germline ends came to 9 bases. Per the germline V gene, CDR1 is SNHLY and CDR2 is FYNNEI. This CDR3 contains 16 residues.

The chain combines TRBV29-1 with TRBJ1-1; D uncertain. Trimming took 5 bases from V and 0 from J, leaving 7 bases between them. The CDR3 runs 12 residues. Germline loops: CDR1 SQVTM, CDR2 ANQGSEA. CDR3 region: CSVREMNTEAFF. The CDR3 DNA is TGCAGCGTTCGAGAGATGAACACTGAAGCTTTCTTT.

About this clone itself: The sample holds other DNA sequences that translate to the same CDR3. This sequence joins TRBV27 and TRBJ2-7; a weak D match, TRBD2 (5 bases). The V end was cut by 2 bases, the J end by 0 bases, with 8 bases between. CDR3 length: 14 amino acids. The germline gives CDR1 MNHEY, CDR2 SMNVEV (reference sequence). This CDR3 is CASSLGGSSYEQYF. DNA for the CDR3: TGTGCCAGCAGTTTAGGTGGGAGCTCCTACGAGCAGTACTTC.

This clone appeared a single time. The gene calls are TRBV6-5 and TRBJ1-2; D is uncertain. The CDR3 is 13 amino acids. Germline CDR1 reads MNHEY; CDR2 reads SVGAGI. The V end was cut by 4 bases, the J end by 8 bases, with 14 bases between. Here the CDR3 reads CASSSVESRGYTF. In DNA form, the CDR3 reads TGTGCCAGCAGTTCCGTGGAGAGTAGAGGCTACACCTTC.

J is TRBJ2-5 and V is TRBV14; 8 bases agree with TRBD1. Per germline, CDR1 SGHDN and CDR2 FVKESK. The CDR3 totals 16 residues. V was pared by 0 bases and J by 9 bases, with 12 bases of the junction left unmatched. Here the CDR3 DNA reads TGTGCCAGCAGCCAAGATGCTACAGGGGGTAGCTTGGCCCAGTACTTC. It codes for CASSQDATGGSLAQYF.

This sequence joins TRBV5-8 and TRBJ2-6; 8 bases fit TRBD1. V lost 2 bases to trimming and J lost 0 bases; unmatched junction nucleotides: 10. This CDR3 comprises 19 residues. Germline V CDR1 and CDR2: SGHTS, YDEGEE. The CDR3 loop is CASSFPGGYQGSGANVLTF. The DNA for the CDR3 is TGTGCCAGCAGCTTTCCAGGGGGCTATCAGGGCTCTGGGGCCAACGTCCTGACTTTC. The whole variable domain, filled in from reference TRBV5-8 and TRBJ2-6, reads EAGVTQSPTHLIKTRGQQATLRCSPISGHTSVYWYQQALGLGLQFLLWYDEGEERNRGNFPPRFSGRQFPNYSSELNVNALELEDSALYLCASSFPGGYQGSGANVLTFGAGSRLTVL.

The chain recombines TRBV4-1 with TRBJ1-2; D remains unclear. The CDR3 covers 13 residues. The germline CDR1 and CDR2 sequences are MGHRA and YSYEKL. With 0 bases removed from V and 5 bases from J, the gap between germline ends came to 7 bases. In DNA form, the CDR3 reads TGCGCCAGCAGCCAAGAGCCCGGGTATGGCTACACCTTC. Translated: CASSQEPGYGYTF.

Only one count was recorded for this clone. Other DNA sequences of this sample code for an identical CDR3. The chain links TRBV19 to TRBJ1-1; the D is unclear. V lost 1 base and J 1 base, leaving 7 bases between the germline ends. CDR3 length: 14 residues. Germline V lookup: CDR1 LNHDA, CDR2 SQIVND (reference sequence). The CDR3 here is CASSIGAGNTEAFF. The CDR3, as DNA: TGTGCCAGTAGTATAGGGGCAGGGAACACTGAAGCTTTCTTT.

The chain carries TRBV2 and TRBJ2-2; D perhaps matches TRBD1 (6 bases). CDR1 and CDR2 (germline): SNHLY, FYNNEI. V was clipped by 6 bases and J by 1 base, with 15 bases between them. The CDR3 sequence is 16 residues long. The CDR3 region has the DNA TGTGCCAGCAGACCCCGACAGGCCGGGAACACCGGGGAGCTGTTTTTT. Amino acid sequence: CASRPRQAGNTGELFF.

The rearrangement links TRBV10-1 to TRBJ2-1; TRBD2 aligns across 7 bases. Germline-derived CDR1 and CDR2 are WNHNN and SYGVQD (reference sequence). V trimming: 6 bases; J trimming: 6 bases; junction bases outside the gene matches: 8. This CDR3 region has 14 residues. The DNA of the CDR3 is TGCGCCAGCAGCACGGGGCGGGAGATCAATGAGCAGTTCTTC. Translating it yields CASSTGREINEQFF.

V and J are TRBV6-5 and TRBJ1-1, with 7 bases aligning to TRBD1. V shed 6 bases and J 3 bases; nucleotides not matched to a gene: 4. CDR3 size: 13 residues. Per the germline V gene, CDR1 is MNHEY and CDR2 is SVGAGI. CDR3 coding DNA: TGTGCCAGCAGGGCCGACAGGGACACTGAAGCTTTCTTT. Translating gives CASRADRDTEAFF.